A single sample is the source of the 15 T cell receptor beta chains below, sequenced in a study of OX40 agonist ivuxolimab in advanced cancers. Sequencing was performed with immunoSEQ multiplex PCR; in TCRdb, only in-frame clones are kept and a portion is missing. The profile shows nearly 80,000 clones, 84% of them singletons. This specimen consisted of CD4+ or CD8+ T cells sorted from blood, obtained in a trial of the OX40 agonist ivuxolimab. The receptors were gathered from an adult with an advanced solid tumor such as melanoma, head and neck, liver or kidney cancer.

The chain employs TRBV7-2 and TRBJ2-7; TRBD1 agrees at 9 bases. CDR3 length equals 16 residues. V trimming: 1 base; J trimming: 3 bases; junction bases outside the gene matches: 7. Germline assignment: CDR1 SGHTA and CDR2 FQGNSA. The CDR3: CASSLGGGQGIYEQYF. The CDR3 DNA reads as TGTGCCAGCAGCTTAGGCGGGGGACAGGGAATCTACGAGCAGTACTTC.

This sequence joins TRBV28 and TRBJ2-1, with a weak D call TRBD1 (6 bases). The CDR3 length is 16 residues. Trimming pared 6 bases from V and 7 bases from J, leaving 22 bases between. Germline CDR1 MDHEN, CDR2 SYDVKM. In DNA, the CDR3 is TGTGCCAGCAGCCCCCACCGCTCGACAGGCGGTAATGAGCAGTTCTTC. Protein sequence: CASSPHRSTGGNEQFF.

This clone occurred once. The CDR3 is CASSLSGNSGNTIYF. DNA of the CDR3: TGTGCCAGCAGCTTAAGCGGCAACTCTGGAAACACCATATATTTT. This chain connects TRBV7-2 to TRBJ1-3; D is uncertain. The germline V and J ends were trimmed by 2 bases and 0 bases, with 8 bases remaining between them. Germline CDR1 SGHTA, CDR2 FQGNSA. The length of the CDR3 is 15 residues.

The genes are TRBV29-1 and TRBJ1-5; D perhaps matches TRBD1 (6 bases). Germline values: CDR1 SQVTM, CDR2 ANQGSEA. Between the trimmed V and J ends, which lost 0 bases and 7 bases, there was a span of 16 bases. This CDR3 spans 15 amino acids. The CDR3 region is CSVEDSQGPDQPQHF. As DNA, the CDR3 is TGCAGCGTTGAAGATAGCCAGGGGCCCGACCAGCCCCAGCATTTT.

This rearrangement joins TRBV19 to TRBJ1-5; D is unclear. The length of the CDR3 is 15 residues. The V end lost 3 bases, the J end lost 0 bases, and 9 bases lay between the germline ends. The germline gives CDR1 LNHDA, CDR2 SQIVND (reference sequence). The CDR3 is CASSIVAYSNQPQHF. CDR3 nucleotides: TGTGCCAGTAGTATCGTTGCATATAGCAATCAGCCCCAGCATTTT. Complete variable domain (other parts from reference TRBV19 and TRBJ1-5): DGGITQSPKYLFRKEGQNVTLSCEQNLNHDAMYWYRQDPGQGLRLIYYSQIVNDFQKGDIAEGYSVSREKKESFPLTVTSAQKNPTAFYLCASSIVAYSNQPQHFGDGTRLSIL.

V usage is TRBV27 and J usage is TRBJ2-3, with 10 bases fitting TRBD2. Germline V gene lookup returns CDR1 MNHEY and CDR2 SMNVEV (reference sequence). J gave up 2 bases and V 4 bases, and 15 bases lay outside the gene matches. This CDR3 contains 19 residues. As DNA, the CDR3 is TGTGCCAGCAGTTCTACCGGACTAGCGGTGACGTCTGTCACAGATACGCAGTATTTT. Translation gives CASSSTGLAVTSVTDTQYF.

The table lists this clone with many counts. V and J are TRBV5-1 and TRBJ2-1, with TRBD1 as a possible D gene (7 bases). Germline values: CDR1 SGHRS, CDR2 YFSETQ. This CDR3 has 15 amino acids. V was shortened by 4 bases and J by 2 bases, with 13 bases between the two germline ends. The CDR3 protein is CASSDQGGTYNEQFF. CDR3 sequence (DNA): TGCGCCAGCAGCGACCAGGGGGGTACCTACAATGAGCAGTTCTTC.

The chain recombines TRBV2 with TRBJ2-7; tentative D call: TRBD1 (5 bases). Germline V gene data show CDR1 as SNHLY and CDR2 as FYNNEI. Trimming left V 7 bases short and J 5 bases short, with 12 bases between. This CDR3 has 12 residues. The CDR3 spells CASKARAHEQYF. In DNA, the CDR3 is TGTGCCAGCAAGGCCAGGGCCCACGAGCAGTACTTC. The full variable domain, with the rest looked up from reference TRBV2 and TRBJ2-7, is EPEVTQTPSHQVTQMGQEVILRCVPISNHLYFYWYRQILGQKVEFLVSFYNNEISEKSEIFDDQFSVERPDGSNFTLKIRSTKLEDSAMYFCASKARAHEQYFGPGTRLTVT.

This chain links TRBV30 with TRBJ2-4, with 7 bases matching TRBD1. Germline values: CDR1 GTSNPN, CDR2 SVGIG (reference sequence). V lost 2 bases to trimming and J lost 5 bases; unmatched junction nucleotides: 6. The CDR3 sequence is 14 residues long. This CDR3 reads CAWSRQGGQNIQYF. CDR3 nucleotides: TGTGCCTGGAGTAGACAGGGCGGACAAAACATTCAGTACTTC. Full variable domain (missing parts from reference TRBV30 and TRBJ2-4): SQTIHQWPATLVQPVGSPLSLECTVEGTSNPNLYWYRQAAGRGLQLLFYSVGIGQISSEVPQNLSASRPQDRQFILSSKKLLLSDSGFYLCAWSRQGGQNIQYFGAGTRLSVL.

CDR3 DNA: TGTGCCAGCAGCCTGGCGAGCGCCGGCTCTGGAAACACCATATATTTT. Protein sequence: CASSLASAGSGNTIYF. The chain is built from TRBV5-6 and TRBJ1-3; D gene unclear. The CDR3 extends over 16 amino acids. The ends were cut back, 4 bases at V and 0 bases at J, with 14 bases in the middle. Germline V gene data show CDR1 as SGHDT and CDR2 as YYEEEE.

The CDR3 sequence is CASSLGAAQETQYF. The DNA for the CDR3 is TGCGCCAGCAGCTTGGGGGCGGCCCAAGAGACCCAGTACTTC. J is TRBJ2-5 and V is TRBV5-1; no definite D call. The CDR3 runs to 14 residues. The germline V and J ends were trimmed by 0 bases and 1 base, with 7 bases remaining between them. Germline V CDR1 and CDR2: SGHRS, YFSETQ.

This chain joins TRBV9 and TRBJ1-1; D is perhaps TRBD1 (5 bases). CDR1 and CDR2 from the germline V gene are SGDLS and YYNGEE. With 3 bases removed from V and 0 bases from J, the gap between germline ends came to 15 bases. This CDR3 has 16 amino acids. The DNA for the CDR3 is TGTGCCAGCAGCGGCGGAGGGACGGCCTTGAACACTGAAGCTTTCTTT. Protein product: CASSGGGTALNTEAFF.

The gene calls are TRBV11-2 and TRBJ2-1; TRBD1 or TRBD2 may be the D gene (6 bases each). V shed 6 bases and J shed 0 bases, with 24 bases lying between them. Germline CDR1 and CDR2: SGHAT and FQNNGV. The CDR3 is 19 residues long. CDR3 coding DNA: TGTGCCAGCAGGCCCCGGGGGCGGAGACAAGGGAGCTCCTACAATGAGCAGTTCTTC. It yields the protein CASRPRGRRQGSSYNEQFF.

The chain is built from TRBV7-9 and TRBJ1-6; the D is unclear. The germline gives CDR1 SEHNR, CDR2 FQNEAQ (reference sequence). The CDR3 has 12 residues. The V end lost 2 bases, the J end lost 12 bases, and 8 bases lay between the germline ends. The CDR3 is CASSLSGGPLHF. Written as DNA, the CDR3 is TGTGCCAGCAGCTTATCCGGAGGACCCCTCCACTTT.

The chain couples TRBV20-1 to TRBJ2-7; 7 bases match TRBD2. The CDR3 covers 11 residues. CDR1 is DFQATT and CDR2 is SNEGSKA in the germline V gene (reference sequence). V was clipped by 8 bases and J by 3 bases; unmatched bases: 4. CDR3: CSPIAGYEQYF. The CDR3, as DNA: TGCAGTCCCATAGCGGGCTACGAGCAGTACTTC.